Listed below are T cell receptor beta chains from one sample, sequenced in a study of blood T cell repertoires in COVID-19. Sequencing was performed with immunoSEQ multiplex PCR; in TCRdb, only in-frame clones are kept and a portion is missing. Of over 350,000 clones listed, about 85% are singletons. Source material: PBMCs or T cells enriched from blood (not recorded which). These receptors came from a woman aged 18-35 years with acute COVID-19. Both conserved end residues are part of each CDR3. A D gene is named only where the DNA matches it firmly. Some rows have no size entry. The others give once, few or many, or a class for an expanded clone.

j_gene	d_gene	v_gene	abundance	CDR3aa	CDR3nt
TRBJ1-5	.	TRBV27	.	CASSTGRYQPQHF	TGTGCCAGCAGTACAGGGCGCTATCAGCCCCAGCATTTT
TRBJ1-1	.	TRBV12-3/TRBV12-4	.	CASSPPGLLPAFF	TGTGCCAGCAGCCCACCGGGACTGCTGCCGGCTTTCTTT
TRBJ2-1	.	TRBV7-6	.	CASGARRGGANEQFF	TGTGCCAGCGGGGCGAGGAGGGGGGGCGCGAATGAGCAGTTCTTC
TRBJ1-5	.	TRBV27	.	CASAQGRDQPQHF	TGTGCCAGTGCGCAGGGGAGGGATCAGCCCCAGCATTTT
TRBJ2-1	TRBD2	TRBV10-3	.	CAISDLAGGPFRNEQFF	TGTGCCATCAGTGATCTGGCGGGGGGGCCATTCCGCAATGAGCAGTTCTTC
TRBJ1-6	.	TRBV11-2	.	CASSPVRDYNSPLHF	TGTGCCAGCAGCCCCGTCCGGGATTATAATTCACCCCTCCACTTT
TRBJ2-1	TRBD1	TRBV7-6	.	CASSTSKDRGLDYSYNEQFF	TGTGCCAGCAGCACATCAAAGGACAGGGGGCTCGATTACTCCTACAATGAGCAGTTCTTC
TRBJ2-2	TRBD1	TRBV9	.	CASSGTVNTGELFF	TGTGCCAGCAGTGGGACAGTCAACACCGGGGAGCTGTTTTTT
TRBJ2-7	.	TRBV11-2	.	CASSLVQGSSYEQYF	TGTGCCAGCAGCTTAGTCCAGGGCAGCTCCTACGAGCAGTACTTC
TRBJ1-2	TRBD1	TRBV9	.	CASSTGTGGYYGYTF	TGTGCCAGCAGCACCGGGACAGGGGGATACTATGGCTACACCTTC
TRBJ2-6	.	TRBV6-5	.	CASNRAFLGANVLTF	TGTGCCAGCAACCGAGCTTTTTTAGGGGCCAACGTCCTGACTTTC
TRBJ2-3	TRBD2	TRBV7-9	.	CASNAGGRGNTDTQYF	TGTGCCAGCAATGCGGGAGGGCGGGGGAACACAGATACGCAGTATTTT
TRBJ1-4	.	TRBV2	few	CASSETGYEKLFF	TGTGCCAGCAGTGAAACAGGGTATGAAAAACTGTTTTTT
TRBJ1-2	.	TRBV11-2	.	CASSEGQDYGYTF	TGTGCCAGCAGCGAGGGACAAGACTATGGCTACACCTTC
TRBJ2-1	.	TRBV2	.	CASSEEEGSSYNEQFF	TGTGCCAGCAGTGAAGAGGAGGGGAGCTCCTACAATGAGCAGTTCTTC
TRBJ2-7	.	TRBV12-3/TRBV12-4	.	CASSFGGYEQYF	TGTGCCAGCAGTTTCGGAGGTTACGAGCAGTACTTC
TRBJ2-1	.	TRBV6-1	.	CASSELGGTLYNEQFF	TGTGCCAGCAGTGAACTGGGGGGGACACTCTACAATGAGCAGTTCTTC
TRBJ2-3	TRBD2	TRBV27	.	CASSLLLAGGSTDTQYF	TGTGCCAGCAGTTTATTACTAGCGGGGGGGAGCACAGATACGCAGTATTTT
TRBJ2-3	TRBD2	TRBV4-1	.	CASSHSLAGSTDTQYF	TGCGCCAGCAGCCACTCACTAGCGGGGAGCACAGATACGCAGTATTTT
TRBJ2-3	TRBD2	TRBV6-5	.	CASSGTSGTDTQYF	TGTGCCAGCTCTGGGACTAGCGGCACAGATACGCAGTATTTT
TRBJ1-2	.	TRBV14	.	CASSQRQLYGYTF	TGTGCCAGCAGCCAACGACAGCTGTATGGCTACACCTTC
TRBJ1-3	.	TRBV6-5	.	CASSYSRFSGNTIYF	TGTGCCAGCAGTTACAGCCGGTTCTCTGGAAACACCATATATTTT
TRBJ1-4	.	TRBV28	.	CASSDRGQKNEKLFF	TGTGCCAGCAGTGACCGAGGACAGAAGAATGAAAAACTGTTTTTT
TRBJ2-2	TRBD1	TRBV29-1	.	CSVERGQGENTGELFF	TGCAGCGTTGAAAGGGGACAGGGGGAGAACACCGGGGAGCTGTTTTTT
TRBJ1-2	.	TRBV28	.	CASSSLYGYTF	TGTGCCAGCAGTTCTCTCTATGGCTACACCTTC
TRBJ2-3	.	TRBV5-6	.	CASSQTSVDTQYF	TGTGCCAGCAGCCAAACTAGTGTAGATACGCAGTATTTT
TRBJ2-5	TRBD1	TRBV4-1	.	CASSQTGTDPRETQYF	TGCGCCAGCAGCCAAACCGGGACAGACCCCCGAGAGACCCAGTACTTC
TRBJ2-3	.	TRBV6-4	.	CASSEGRNTDTQYF	TGTGCCAGCAGTGAGGGCCGTAACACAGATACGCAGTATTTT
TRBJ1-1	.	TRBV9	.	CASSVGTGGSEAFF	TGTGCCAGCAGCGTAGGGACGGGGGGATCGGAAGCTTTCTTT
TRBJ2-4	TRBD1	TRBV11-3	.	CASSSGQGNIQYF	TGTGCCAGCAGCTCCGGACAGGGTAACATTCAGTACTTC
TRBJ2-2	TRBD2	TRBV2	few	CASLAGVSTGELFF	TGTGCCAGTCTAGCGGGAGTGTCCACCGGGGAGCTGTTTTTT
TRBJ2-7	.	TRBV2	.	CASSGGFYEQYF	TGTGCCAGCAGTGGTGGCTTCTACGAGCAGTACTTC
TRBJ1-1	TRBD1	TRBV6-5	.	CASSYYGTAEAFF	TGTGCCAGCAGTTACTACGGGACAGCTGAAGCTTTCTTT